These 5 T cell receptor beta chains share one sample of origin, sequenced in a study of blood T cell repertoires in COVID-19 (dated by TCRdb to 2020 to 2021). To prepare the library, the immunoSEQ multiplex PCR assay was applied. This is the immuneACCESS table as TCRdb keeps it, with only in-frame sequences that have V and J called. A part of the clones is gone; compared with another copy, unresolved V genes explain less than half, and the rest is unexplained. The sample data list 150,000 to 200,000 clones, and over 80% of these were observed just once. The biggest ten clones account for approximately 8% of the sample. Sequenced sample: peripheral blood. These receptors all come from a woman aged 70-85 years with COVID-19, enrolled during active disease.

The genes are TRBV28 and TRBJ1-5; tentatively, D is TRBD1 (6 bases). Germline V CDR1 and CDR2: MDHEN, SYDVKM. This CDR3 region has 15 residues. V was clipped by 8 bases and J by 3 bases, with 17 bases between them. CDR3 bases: TGTGCCAGCGACTTGGCACAGGGAAACAATCAGCCCCAGCATTTT. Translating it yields CASDLAQGNNQPQHF.

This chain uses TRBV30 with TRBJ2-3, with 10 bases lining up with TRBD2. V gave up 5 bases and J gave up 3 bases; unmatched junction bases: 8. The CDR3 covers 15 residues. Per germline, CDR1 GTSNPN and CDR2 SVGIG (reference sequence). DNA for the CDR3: TGTGCCTGGGGCTTAGCGGGAGGAGGGACAGATACGCAGTATTTT. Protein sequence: CAWGLAGGGTDTQYF.

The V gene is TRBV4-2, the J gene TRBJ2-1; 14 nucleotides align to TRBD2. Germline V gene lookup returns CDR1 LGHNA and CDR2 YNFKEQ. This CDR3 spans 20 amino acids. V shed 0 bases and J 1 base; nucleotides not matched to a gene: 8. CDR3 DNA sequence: TGTGCCAGCAGCCAAGATCTTTGGACTAGCGGGAGGAAGTCCTACAATGAGCAGTTCTTC. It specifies CASSQDLWTSGRKSYNEQFF.

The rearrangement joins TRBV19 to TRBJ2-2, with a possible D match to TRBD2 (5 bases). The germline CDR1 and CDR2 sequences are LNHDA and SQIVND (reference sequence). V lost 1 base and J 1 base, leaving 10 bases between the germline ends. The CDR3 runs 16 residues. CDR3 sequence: CASSIVGTRNTGELFF. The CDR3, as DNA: TGTGCCAGTAGTATAGTAGGCACTAGGAACACCGGGGAGCTGTTTTTT.

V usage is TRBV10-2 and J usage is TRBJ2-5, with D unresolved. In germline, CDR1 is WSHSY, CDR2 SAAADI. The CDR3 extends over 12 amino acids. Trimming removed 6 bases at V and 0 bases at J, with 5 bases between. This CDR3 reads CASRRDQETQYF. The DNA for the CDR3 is TGCGCCAGCAGGAGAGACCAAGAGACCCAGTACTTC.